This T cell receptor (beta chain) was sequenced during a study of memory CD8 T cells in hepatitis C reinfection. The overall study: A couple of donors resolved primary infection, then developed chronic reinfection. HCV reinfection meant a positive HCV RNA test after two negative tests at least 60 days apart.

CDR3 length: 15 residues. CDR1 and CDR2 from the germline V gene are LGHNA and YNFKEQ. Losses at the gene ends were 0 bases for V and 7 bases for J; bases not matched to a gene: 6. Repertoires were generated with immunoSEQ multiplex PCR, while TCRdb's copy carries only in-frame clones and drops some. The sample has tens of thousands of clones, roughly 89% seen once. Sample time point: pre-reinfection, 55 to 20 weeks before reinfection detection. TCR sequencing was done directly ex vivo on sorted cells, without expansion in vitro. Total naive CD8 T cells were sorted as viable CD3+ CD8+ CD45RO- cells from two donors.

The origin of this receptor is a man between 18 and 29 years old with hepatitis C virus infection. Material for sequencing was naive CD8+ T cells sorted from blood. The J gene is TRBJ2-3, the V gene TRBV4-2, with TRBD2 identical over 8 bases. The DNA of the CDR3 is TGTGCCAGCAGCCAAGAGGTAGCGGGGACAAATACGCAGTATTTT. Translation: CASSQEVAGTNTQYF.